The 28 T cell receptor beta chains below were found in one sample sequenced in a study of OX40 agonist ivuxolimab in advanced cancers. TCRdb's table, derived via immunoSEQ multiplex PCR, lists solely in-frame clones and lacks some. This table has about 83,000 clones, about 89% appearing once. The sequencing used CD4+ or CD8+ T cells sorted from blood, collected in a trial of the OX40 agonist ivuxolimab. The receptors were gathered from an adult with an advanced solid tumor such as melanoma, head and neck, liver or kidney cancer.

V usage is TRBV6-5 and J usage is TRBJ1-2, with a weak D call TRBD1 (5 bases). Germline-derived CDR1 and CDR2 are MNHEY and SVGAGI. The CDR3 extends over 16 amino acids. The V gene lost 4 bases and the J gene lost 5 bases, with 20 bases spanning the gap. CDR3: CASSFSSGLSPYGYTF. The CDR3 DNA sequence: TGTGCCAGCAGTTTTTCCTCAGGGTTGTCGCCATATGGCTACACCTTC.

The rearrangement links TRBV7-9 to TRBJ2-7; TRBD2 aligns across 8 bases. The CDR3 sequence is 16 residues long. From germline, CDR1 is SEHNR and CDR2 FQNEAQ (reference sequence). The junction had 10 bases not matched to a gene; V was cut back by 5 bases and J by 1 base. CDR3 region: CASSLTGGQISYEQYF. The CDR3 DNA follows: TGTGCCAGCAGCCTCACGGGGGGGCAAATTTCCTACGAGCAGTACTTC.

The chain carries TRBV6-5 and TRBJ1-1; D not certain. With 0 bases removed from V and 0 bases from J, the gap between germline ends came to 8 bases. The CDR3 extends over 15 amino acids. In germline, CDR1 is MNHEY, CDR2 SVGAGI. This CDR3 reads CASSYSFLMNTEAFF. As DNA, the CDR3 is TGTGCCAGCAGTTACTCGTTCCTCATGAACACTGAAGCTTTCTTT.

The chain has TRBV29-1 and TRBJ2-1; D might be TRBD1 (6 bases). The CDR3 has 15 amino acids. Trimming cost V 0 bases and J 7 bases, with 16 bases left between them. Germline V gene sequence: CDR1 SQVTM, CDR2 ANQGSEA. The CDR3 DNA is TGCAGCGTTGAAGACGAAAACAGGGCCTGGAATGAGCAGTTCTTC. Protein sequence: CSVEDENRAWNEQFF.

J is TRBJ2-3 and V is TRBV29-1; D uncertain. The CDR3 is 11 amino acids. Germline V gives CDR1 SQVTM, CDR2 ANQGSEA. Deletions cut 3 bases from V and 3 bases from J, with 4 bases between. CDR3 residues: CSVDETDTQYF. The DNA of the CDR3 is TGCAGCGTTGACGAGACAGATACGCAGTATTTT.

The gene calls are TRBV6-5 and TRBJ1-5; D gene ambiguous. The CDR3 totals 13 residues. CDR1 and CDR2 (germline): MNHEY, SVGAGI. V gave up 4 bases and J gave up 4 bases, with 8 bases separating them. Here the CDR3 DNA reads TGTGCCAGCAGTTTCTCAGAGAATCAGCCCCAGCATTTT. Residues: CASSFSENQPQHF.

V is TRBV19 and J is TRBJ1-5; TRBD1 might be the D (6 bases). V lost 4 bases and J lost 5, with 21 bases in between. This CDR3 is 17 amino acids long. Looked up from germline, CDR1 is LNHDA and CDR2 is SQIVND (reference sequence). CDR3 sequence: CASSTDETGWGHQPQHF. CDR3 nucleotides: TGTGCCAGTAGTACAGACGAAACAGGGTGGGGCCATCAGCCCCAGCATTTT.

This sequence joins TRBV6-5 and TRBJ2-2; a weak D match, TRBD1 (5 bases). Germline V gene lookup returns CDR1 MNHEY and CDR2 SVGAGI. CDR3 length: 14 residues. Trimming removed 2 bases at V and 7 bases at J, with 11 bases between. Here the CDR3 DNA reads TGTGCCAGCAGTTACCCAGGGAAGAACGGGGAGCTGTTTTTT. The encoded protein is CASSYPGKNGELFF.

V and J are TRBV30 and TRBJ1-1, with unresolved D. The germline V gene encodes CDR1 GTSNPN and CDR2 SVGIG (reference sequence). This CDR3 has 15 amino acids. The V end lost 1 base, the J end lost 0 bases, and 12 bases lay between the germline ends. In DNA form, the CDR3 reads TGTGCCTGGAGTGGGAGGGCTCCGTTGAACACTGAAGCTTTCTTT. It codes for CAWSGRAPLNTEAFF.

This clone was counted only a few times. The chain has TRBV6-6 and TRBJ1-1, with D possibly matching TRBD1 (5 bases). The V gene's germline CDR1 is MNHNY and CDR2 SVGAGI (reference sequence). The length of the CDR3 is 13 residues. With 2 bases removed from V and 4 bases from J, the gap between germline ends came to 8 bases. The CDR3 coding sequence is TGTGCCAGCAGTTACGTTCAGGGCACTGAAGCTTTCTTT. The encoded protein is CASSYVQGTEAFF.

This clone was recorded once. The chain combines TRBV28 with TRBJ1-2; D may be TRBD1 (5 bases). There are 14 residues in the CDR3. Germline CDR1 MDHEN, CDR2 SYDVKM. Trimming took 2 bases from V and 1 from J, leaving 8 bases between them. CDR3: CASSLDSINYGYTF. CDR3 DNA sequence: TGTGCCAGCAGTTTAGACAGCATTAACTATGGCTACACCTTC.

This chain links TRBV19 with TRBJ1-5; D gene uncertain. The CDR3 sequence is 15 residues long. The germline gives CDR1 LNHDA, CDR2 SQIVND (reference sequence). V was clipped by 5 bases and J by 1 base, with 12 bases between them. CDR3 in DNA: TGTGCCAGTAGTCCCTATAGCCTGAGCAATCAGCCCCAGCATTTT. Its translation: CASSPYSLSNQPQHF. The full variable domain, rest sourced from reference TRBV19 and TRBJ1-5, is DGGITQSPKYLFRKEGQNVTLSCEQNLNHDAMYWYRQDPGQGLRLIYYSQIVNDFQKGDIAEGYSVSREKKESFPLTVTSAQKNPTAFYLCASSPYSLSNQPQHFGDGTRLSIL.

V and J are TRBV19 and TRBJ1-5; D not certain. Germline V gene data show CDR1 as LNHDA and CDR2 as SQIVND (reference sequence). The CDR3 has 14 amino acids. Trimming removed 1 base at V and 6 bases at J, with 10 bases between. The CDR3 sequence is CASSIGGWSQPQHF. The CDR3 bases are TGTGCCAGTAGTATAGGAGGGTGGTCTCAGCCCCAGCATTTT.

The rearrangement links TRBV27 to TRBJ2-5; no clear D. Trimming took off 3 bases at V and 5 bases at J, with 10 bases between the two ends. The CDR3 sequence is 13 residues long. CDR1 is MNHEY and CDR2 is SMNVEV in the germline V gene (reference sequence). The CDR3 loop is CASSLSQWETQYF. CDR3 nucleotide sequence: TGTGCCAGCAGTTTGAGCCAGTGGGAGACCCAGTACTTC.

The chain joins TRBV27 to TRBJ2-3; 9 nucleotides match TRBD2. CDR1 and CDR2 (germline): MNHEY, SMNVEV (reference sequence). V was clipped by 6 bases and J by 6 bases; unmatched bases: 4. This CDR3 is built from 13 residues. The CDR3, as DNA: TGTGCCAGCAGGGGCGGGGGGGCGGATACGCAGTATTTT. Translation gives CASRGGGADTQYF.

The chain recombines TRBV9 with TRBJ2-1; D gene uncertain. Germline V gene lookup returns CDR1 SGDLS and CDR2 YYNGEE. This CDR3 is built from 12 residues. Trimming removed 5 bases from V and 7 bases from J, with 10 bases in between. The CDR3 sequence: CASRGPSNEQFF. In DNA form, the CDR3 reads TGTGCCAGCAGAGGACCTTCTAATGAGCAGTTCTTC.

This chain connects TRBV5-1 to TRBJ2-2; D might be TRBD1 (6 bases). Germline values: CDR1 SGHRS, CDR2 YFSETQ. The CDR3 loop spans 14 amino acids. V was pared by 4 bases and J by 2 bases, with 9 bases between. The CDR3 protein is CASSGQLNTGELFF. The CDR3 coding sequence is TGCGCCAGCAGCGGACAGTTAAACACCGGGGAGCTGTTTTTT.

The chain is built from TRBV10-3 and TRBJ1-4, with D perhaps TRBD1 (5 bases). The length of the CDR3 is 16 residues. Trimming left V 6 bases short and J 2 bases short, with 16 bases between. The germline V gene encodes CDR1 ENHRY and CDR2 SYGVKD. Here the CDR3 DNA reads TGTGCCATCAGCGCAGGGAACATTGATACTAATGAAAAACTGTTTTTT. It translates to CAISAGNIDTNEKLFF.

J is TRBJ2-5 and V is TRBV4-2; no clear D. The closer fit of TRBJ2-7 to the DNA end suggests the J call may be wrong. CDR1 is LGHNA and CDR2 is YNFKEQ in the germline V gene. CDR3 length: 16 amino acids. The CDR3, as DNA: TGTGCCAGCAGCCAAGATTGGGCCCGCCGACGCGGCGAGCAGTACTTC. It yields the protein CASSQDWARRRGEQYF.

This chain links TRBV6-5 with TRBJ1-1; the D is unclear. CDR1 and CDR2 from the germline V gene are MNHEY and SVGAGI. The CDR3 has 14 residues. The V end was cut by 7 bases, the J end by 1 base, with 13 bases between. This CDR3 reads CASTFLFGNTEAFF. CDR3 nucleotide sequence: TGTGCCAGCACATTCCTTTTCGGGAACACTGAAGCTTTCTTT.

This chain links TRBV4-2 with TRBJ2-3; TRBD2 matches at 9 bases. The CDR3 runs 15 residues. Germline values: CDR1 LGHNA, CDR2 YNFKEQ. V lost 7 bases, J lost 1 base, and 6 bases stayed unmatched. CDR3 nucleotide sequence: TGTGCCAGCACCACAAGGACTAGCGGCACAGATACGCAGTATTTT. As protein: CASTTRTSGTDTQYF.

The gene calls are TRBV4-1 and TRBJ1-1; D uncertain. The CDR3 is 15 amino acids. CDR1 is MGHRA and CDR2 is YSYEKL in the germline V gene. V lost 5 bases to trimming and J lost 0 bases, with 13 bases between them. CDR3 loop: CASSDPKAMNTEAFF. Written as DNA, the CDR3 is TGCGCCAGCAGCGACCCCAAAGCTATGAACACTGAAGCTTTCTTT.

The V call is TRBV9, the J call TRBJ1-1, with 7 bases lining up with TRBD1. The CDR3 is 15 residues long. V lost 3 bases and J lost 0; bases outside the gene matches: 5. Germline V gives CDR1 SGDLS, CDR2 YYNGEE. DNA for the CDR3: TGTGCCAGCAGCGCCAGGACAGGTTTGAACACTGAAGCTTTCTTT. Amino acids: CASSARTGLNTEAFF.

This clone occurred a few times. The chain has TRBV2 and TRBJ1-5; 8 nucleotides line up with TRBD1. The CDR3 has 14 residues. The germline V gene has CDR1 SNHLY and CDR2 FYNNEI. Trimming cost V 3 bases and J 11 bases; bases outside gene matches: 9. CDR3 sequence reads: CASSDGTGRVAQHF. The CDR3 DNA sequence: TGTGCCAGCAGTGATGGGACAGGCCGGGTGGCCCAGCATTTT.

The J gene is TRBJ2-1, the V gene TRBV27; TRBD2 aligns across 8 bases. The CDR3 runs 16 residues. V gave up 1 base and J gave up 1 base; unmatched junction bases: 3. From germline, CDR1 is MNHEY and CDR2 SMNVEV (reference sequence). The CDR3 DNA sequence: TGTGCCAGCAGTTTATTAGCGGGGAGGTCCTACAATGAGCAGTTCTTC. Encoded protein: CASSLLAGRSYNEQFF.

The V gene is TRBV11-3, the J gene TRBJ1-1; 7 bases agree with TRBD1. Germline lookup yields CDR1 SGHNT and CDR2 YENEEA. Trimming took 6 bases from V and 5 from J; bases not matched to a gene: 9. The CDR3 covers 14 residues. The CDR3 region is CASRPDRAGTEAFF. The CDR3 bases are TGTGCCAGCAGGCCCGACAGGGCAGGGACTGAAGCTTTCTTT.

This chain uses TRBV29-1 with TRBJ1-2; maybe TRBD1 (5 bases). V shed 3 bases and J shed 4 bases, with 9 bases lying between them. The CDR3 runs to 12 residues. In germline, CDR1 is SQVTM, CDR2 ANQGSEA. The CDR3 is CSVDREGYGYTF. In DNA, the CDR3 is TGCAGCGTTGACAGGGAGGGCTATGGCTACACCTTC.

The chain couples TRBV7-9 to TRBJ2-7; unclear D gene. The CDR3 length is 13 residues. Germline V CDR1 and CDR2: SEHNR, FQNEAQ (reference sequence). V was shortened by 4 bases and J by 0 bases, with 7 bases between the two germline ends. In DNA, the CDR3 is TGTGCCAGCAGCTCACGTCACTCCTACGAGCAGTACTTC. As protein: CASSSRHSYEQYF.